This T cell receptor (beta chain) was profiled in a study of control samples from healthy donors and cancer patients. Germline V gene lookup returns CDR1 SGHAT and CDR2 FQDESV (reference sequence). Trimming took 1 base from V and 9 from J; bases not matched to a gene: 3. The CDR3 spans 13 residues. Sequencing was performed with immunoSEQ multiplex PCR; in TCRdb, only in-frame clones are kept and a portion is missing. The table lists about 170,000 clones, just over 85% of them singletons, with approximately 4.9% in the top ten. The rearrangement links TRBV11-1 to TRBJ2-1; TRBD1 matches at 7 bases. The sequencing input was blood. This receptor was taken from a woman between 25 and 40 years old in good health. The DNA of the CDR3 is TGTGCCAGCAGCTTAGAGACAGGGTCTGAGCAGTTCTTC. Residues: CASSLETGSEQFF.